Listed below are T cell receptor beta chains from one sample, sequenced in a study of identical twins. TCRdb re-called the 5' RACE reads with MiXCR, one entry per CDR3 protein. Among roughly 690,000 distinct CDR3 sequences, over 20% were seen once, and the ten largest hold 4% to 5.5%. The same data also went into a second study, on T cells expressing NK-cell markers.

The sequenced material came from PBMCs. The source of these receptors is a woman younger than 35 in good health. Each CDR3 is given without its conserved first and last residue. The order of the fields is clone size, CDR3 length, J gene, D gene, V gene, CDR3 protein. D genes are given only for firm matches. Clone size is stated in some rows and not others, as once, few, many or a class when expanded.

abundance: many; len: 8; j_gene: TRBJ2-3; d_gene: .; v_gene: TRBV6-5; CDR3aa: ASILDTQY
abundance: once; len: 15; j_gene: TRBJ2-1; d_gene: .; v_gene: TRBV7-3; CDR3aa: ASRSPRGASSYNEQF
abundance: few; len: 14; j_gene: TRBJ2-3; d_gene: TRBD2; v_gene: TRBV28; CDR3aa: ASSLQASGSRDTQY
abundance: many; len: 13; j_gene: TRBJ1-6; d_gene: TRBD1; v_gene: TRBV20-1; CDR3aa: SARETDRGNSPLH
abundance: .; len: 11; j_gene: TRBJ2-7; d_gene: TRBD1; v_gene: TRBV20-1; CDR3aa: SARAGARGEQY
abundance: few; len: 12; j_gene: TRBJ2-3; d_gene: TRBD2; v_gene: TRBV20-1; CDR3aa: SVSGLASPDTQY
abundance: few; len: 9; j_gene: TRBJ2-3; d_gene: .; v_gene: TRBV20-1; CDR3aa: SATRGDTQY
abundance: .; len: 11; j_gene: TRBJ1-2; d_gene: TRBD1; v_gene: TRBV20-1; CDR3aa: SANKDRVKGYT
abundance: many; len: 9; j_gene: TRBJ2-3; d_gene: .; v_gene: TRBV20-1; CDR3aa: SAITSDTQY
abundance: few; len: 14; j_gene: TRBJ2-7; d_gene: .; v_gene: TRBV7-9; CDR3aa: ASSHGFIQSSYEQY
abundance: many; len: 13; j_gene: TRBJ1-1; d_gene: .; v_gene: TRBV12-3/TRBV12-4; CDR3aa: ASTVARPGATEAF
abundance: few; len: 14; j_gene: TRBJ2-1; d_gene: TRBD1; v_gene: TRBV7-8; CDR3aa: ASSSNRDRAYNEQF
abundance: once; len: 11; j_gene: TRBJ2-3; d_gene: .; v_gene: TRBV5-4; CDR3aa: ASSLPSGNTQY
abundance: .; len: 11; j_gene: TRBJ2-5; d_gene: .; v_gene: TRBV10-1; CDR3aa: ASSDNVAQTQY
abundance: many; len: 12; j_gene: TRBJ1-5; d_gene: .; v_gene: TRBV6-5; CDR3aa: ASSYRGGNQPQH
abundance: many; len: 13; j_gene: TRBJ2-1; d_gene: TRBD2; v_gene: TRBV7-2; CDR3aa: ASSFLSGIRNEQF
abundance: many; len: 11; j_gene: TRBJ2-1; d_gene: .; v_gene: TRBV12-3/TRBV12-4; CDR3aa: ASRTLGYNEQF
abundance: many; len: 14; j_gene: TRBJ2-1; d_gene: .; v_gene: TRBV24-1; CDR3aa: ATSDPGRSGYNEQF
abundance: .; len: 12; j_gene: TRBJ2-5; d_gene: .; v_gene: TRBV20-1; CDR3aa: SARVWAEGETQY
abundance: few; len: 10; j_gene: TRBJ2-3; d_gene: TRBD2; v_gene: TRBV15; CDR3aa: ATSLSGKTQY
abundance: few; len: 10; j_gene: TRBJ1-2; d_gene: .; v_gene: TRBV20-1; CDR3aa: SASTDNYGYT
abundance: few; len: 12; j_gene: TRBJ2-3; d_gene: .; v_gene: TRBV7-9; CDR3aa: ASNGPPGTDTQY
abundance: few; len: 14; j_gene: TRBJ2-7; d_gene: .; v_gene: TRBV10-3; CDR3aa: AISYLTGEGLYEQY
abundance: few; len: 12; j_gene: TRBJ2-7; d_gene: .; v_gene: TRBV7-9; CDR3aa: ASSSPLKSLEQY
abundance: many; len: 9; j_gene: TRBJ2-7; d_gene: .; v_gene: TRBV29-1; CDR3aa: SVGNSYEQY
abundance: many; len: 13; j_gene: TRBJ1-2; d_gene: .; v_gene: TRBV5-1; CDR3aa: ASGPRWGEDYGYT
abundance: few; len: 12; j_gene: TRBJ1-2; d_gene: .; v_gene: TRBV12-3/TRBV12-4; CDR3aa: ASRPGGVPYGYT
abundance: few; len: 11; j_gene: TRBJ2-3; d_gene: .; v_gene: TRBV20-1; CDR3aa: RSLRDGTDTQY
abundance: .; len: 13; j_gene: TRBJ2-3; d_gene: .; v_gene: TRBV6-5; CDR3aa: ASSYGRARPDTQY
abundance: many; len: 12; j_gene: TRBJ1-2; d_gene: .; v_gene: TRBV5-4; CDR3aa: ASSFGGPNYGYT
abundance: many; len: 9; j_gene: TRBJ2-1; d_gene: .; v_gene: TRBV7-9; CDR3aa: ASSPLGEQF
abundance: .; len: 17; j_gene: TRBJ2-1; d_gene: .; v_gene: TRBV20-1; CDR3aa: SARVPQTPLGRGGNEQF
abundance: .; len: 15; j_gene: TRBJ2-1; d_gene: TRBD2; v_gene: TRBV7-2; CDR3aa: AQPGLAGGIYNNEQF
abundance: many; len: 16; j_gene: TRBJ2-1; d_gene: TRBD2; v_gene: TRBV29-1; CDR3aa: SVEDAAGLGSSYNEQF
abundance: many; len: 11; j_gene: TRBJ2-1; d_gene: .; v_gene: TRBV29-1; CDR3aa: SDRTSSYNEQF
abundance: few; len: 14; j_gene: TRBJ1-2; d_gene: TRBD1; v_gene: TRBV5-6; CDR3aa: ASSSINRGVDYGYT
abundance: .; len: 13; j_gene: TRBJ2-1; d_gene: TRBD1; v_gene: TRBV7-9; CDR3aa: ASSLAQGYYNEQF
abundance: few; len: 13; j_gene: TRBJ2-4; d_gene: .; v_gene: TRBV7-2; CDR3aa: ASSLGNRWANIQY
abundance: many; len: 10; j_gene: TRBJ2-1; d_gene: .; v_gene: TRBV29-1; CDR3aa: SVSFAYNEQF
abundance: few; len: 15; j_gene: TRBJ2-1; d_gene: TRBD2; v_gene: TRBV11-2; CDR3aa: ASSLEGLAAGYNEQF
abundance: many; len: 13; j_gene: TRBJ2-7; d_gene: .; v_gene: TRBV6-1; CDR3aa: ASSESLTESYEQY
abundance: .; len: 10; j_gene: TRBJ1-2; d_gene: .; v_gene: TRBV29-1; CDR3aa: SAFEGKNGYT